The clone carrying this T cell receptor beta chain is a singleton in its sample. The study recruited people aged roughly 18 to 89 years across about two dozen US areas. TCRdb keeps only in-frame clones here, not all; method: immunoSEQ multiplex PCR. The data show about 230,000 clones, roughly 87% seen once. This sample was included in a study of blood T cell repertoires in COVID-19. This receptor was identified in a young man who had recovered from COVID-19. Sequenced input: PBMCs or T cells enriched from blood (not recorded which).

CDR3 sequence (DNA): TGTGCCAGCAGCCGCCGAATCGACAGGGTGAGGGTCAGAAAGTACAATGAGCAGTTCTTC. This sequence encodes CASSRRIDRVRVRKYNEQFF. The chain carries TRBV14 and TRBJ2-1; TRBD1 matches at 7 bases. The CDR3 is 20 amino acids. Germline loops: CDR1 SGHDN, CDR2 FVKESK. V was pared by 4 bases and J by 4 bases, with 22 bases of the junction left unmatched. Using reference TRBV14 and TRBJ2-1 for the parts outside the CDR3, the full variable domain is EAGVTQFPSHSVIEKGQTVTLRCDPISGHDNLYWYRRVMGKEIKFLLHFVKESKQDESGMPNNRFLAERTGGTYSTLKVQPAELEDSGVYFCASSRRIDRVRVRKYNEQFFGPGTRLTVL.